The 18 T cell receptor beta chains reported below all come from one sample, sequenced in a study of PD-1 blockade in classical Hodgkin lymphoma. Noted time point: newly diagnosed, previously untreated cHL patient sample. TCRdb keeps only in-frame clones here, not all; method: immunoSEQ multiplex PCR. The sample lists roughly 70,000 clones, about 93% occurring once. The specimen was peripheral blood mononuclear cells (PBMCs). The receptors come from a human donor with classical Hodgkin lymphoma.

The CDR3 loop is CASSLETARQPQHF. CDR3 bases: TGTGCCAGCAGTTTAGAGACAGCGCGGCAGCCCCAGCATTTT. The chain couples TRBV28 to TRBJ1-5; the D gene is possibly TRBD1 (5 bases). V lost 2 bases and J 7 bases, leaving 12 bases between the germline ends. The CDR3 length is 14 residues. Germline V gene sequence: CDR1 MDHEN, CDR2 SYDVKM.

This rearrangement joins TRBV15 to TRBJ1-2; 8 bases are a match to TRBD1. Per the germline V gene, CDR1 is LNHNV and CDR2 is YYDKDF (reference sequence). V lost 5 bases to trimming and J lost 4 bases; unmatched junction nucleotides: 6. The CDR3 length is 14 residues. The CDR3 DNA reads as TGTGCCACCAGCGCAGGGGGCGCAGGCTATGGCTACACCTTC. This sequence encodes CATSAGGAGYGYTF.

The V and J genes are TRBV1 and TRBJ1-1; the table's D call of TRBD1 was not tested on the DNA. TRBV1 is a recognized pseudogene. This CDR3 is 15 amino acids long. The CDR3 nucleotides are TGCACCAGCAGCGCCGGGACAGGGGGCGCCGGTGGAGCTTTCTTT. Its protein is CTSSAGTGGAGGAFF.

This rearrangement joins TRBV7-8 to TRBJ1-2; D not certain. The CDR3 sequence is 15 residues long. The germline CDR1 and CDR2 sequences are SGHVS and FQNEAQ. V lost 5 bases to trimming and J lost 4 bases, with 17 bases between them. The CDR3 sequence: CASSDRETVIYGYTF. The CDR3 DNA follows: TGTGCCAGCAGCGACCGGGAAACCGTTATCTATGGCTACACCTTC.

This chain uses TRBV7-2 with TRBJ2-5, with 9 bases fitting TRBD2. With V trimmed by 3 bases and J by 0 bases, 11 bases remained unmatched. The CDR3 sequence is 18 residues long. Germline loops: CDR1 SGHTA, CDR2 FQGNSA. CDR3 in amino acids: CASSFRLSSGTNQETQYF. The CDR3 DNA reads as TGTGCCAGCAGCTTCCGGCTCTCTAGCGGGACCAACCAAGAGACCCAGTACTTC.

This clone was recorded only once. The chain has TRBV28 and TRBJ1-1, with 10 positions matching TRBD1. CDR1 is MDHEN and CDR2 is SYDVKM in the germline V gene. The CDR3 consists of 13 residues. J was trimmed by 4 bases and V by 6 bases; bases with no gene match: 2. The DNA of the CDR3 is TGTGCCAGCAGGTGGACAGGGGGCACTGAAGCTTTCTTT. It yields the protein CASRWTGGTEAFF.

V is TRBV6-5 and J is TRBJ1-4; TRBD1 aligns across 7 bases. Germline V gene sequence: CDR1 MNHEY, CDR2 SVGAGI. V was clipped by 6 bases and J by 7 bases; unmatched bases: 8. The CDR3 loop spans 14 amino acids. In nucleotides, the CDR3 is TGTGCCAGCAGCCTGGGACAGAGGGGTGAAAAACTGTTTTTT. This encodes CASSLGQRGEKLFF.

CDR3 bases: TGTGCCAGCAGGTCGGACAGGGGTACCGGGGAGCTGTTTTTT. This encodes CASRSDRGTGELFF. V and J are TRBV28 and TRBJ2-2; 9 positions agree with TRBD1. Germline V lookup: CDR1 MDHEN, CDR2 SYDVKM. After removal of 6 bases from V and 5 bases from J, the junction contained 4 bases not matched to a gene. The CDR3 extends over 14 amino acids.

The rearrangement joins TRBV10-3 to TRBJ2-3, with D tentatively TRBD2 (7 bases). Trimming took off 8 bases at V and 4 bases at J, with 16 bases between the two ends. CDR1 is ENHRY, CDR2 SYGVKD, per germline. The CDR3 is 14 residues long. CDR3 residues: CAIRGAGLSDTQYF. In DNA form, the CDR3 reads TGTGCCATCCGGGGGGCCGGTCTTTCAGATACGCAGTATTTT.

CDR3 in DNA: TGTGCCAGTAGTTTGGGACTGATGAACACTGAAGCTTTCTTT. Its protein product is CASSLGLMNTEAFF. The genes are TRBV19 and TRBJ1-1; D is perhaps TRBD1 (5 bases). This CDR3 spans 14 amino acids. With 5 bases removed from V and 0 bases from J, the gap between germline ends came to 10 bases. Germline lookup yields CDR1 LNHDA and CDR2 SQIVND (reference sequence).

This clone was counted only a few times. The J gene is TRBJ2-6, the V gene TRBV5-1; D not resolved. The V gene's germline CDR1 is SGHRS and CDR2 YFSETQ. Trimming took 4 bases from V and 2 from J, leaving 10 bases between them. The CDR3 contains 15 residues. In nucleotides, the CDR3 is TGCGCCAGCAGCCTACCGGAGCCTGGGGCCAACGTCCTGACTTTC. Amino acids: CASSLPEPGANVLTF.

This chain joins TRBV19 and TRBJ1-1; possible D gene TRBD1, 5 bases. This CDR3 is built from 14 residues. Germline lookup yields CDR1 LNHDA and CDR2 SQIVND (reference sequence). Deletions cut 6 bases from V and 6 bases from J, with 17 bases between. The CDR3 DNA reads as TGTGCCAGTAGCCAGCGGGGGAACGGAGCTGAAGCTTTCTTT. This translates into CASSQRGNGAEAFF.

This clone has just one count. V gene TRBV21-1 combines with J gene TRBJ1-4. TRBV21-1 is a pseudogene locus. The CDR3 is made up of 11 amino acids. The CDR3 protein is CAIRGNEKLFF. The CDR3 bases are TGTGCCATCAGAGGGAATGAAAAACTGTTTTTT.

This rearrangement joins TRBV4-3 to TRBJ2-2; D gene uncertain. With 0 bases removed from V and 6 bases from J, the gap between germline ends came to 5 bases. CDR1 and CDR2 from the germline V gene are LGHNA and YSLEER. CDR3 length equals 13 residues. In DNA, the CDR3 is TGCGCCAGCAGCCAAGATTCGGCCGGGGAGCTGTTTTTT. Translated, it gives CASSQDSAGELFF.

The chain joins TRBV10-2 to TRBJ1-2; perhaps TRBD1 as D (5 bases). CDR3 length: 16 residues. The germline V and J ends were trimmed by 4 bases and 1 base, with 16 bases remaining between them. Per germline, CDR1 WSHSY and CDR2 SAAADI. Here the CDR3 DNA reads TGCGCCAGCAGTGCAGGGACCGACCCGTTTAACTATGGCTACACCTTC. Protein product: CASSAGTDPFNYGYTF.

The gene calls are TRBV6-1 and TRBJ2-1, with D perhaps matching TRBD1 or TRBD2 (5 bases each). The germline CDR1 and CDR2 sequences are MNHNS and SASEGT. Deletions cut 8 bases from V and 6 bases from J, with 20 bases between. The CDR3 is 15 residues long. The CDR3 nucleotides are TGTGCCAGCGCTCATCTAGGCAGGGCGGGCAATGAGCAGTTCTTC. It codes for CASAHLGRAGNEQFF.

In the case of this clone: This CDR3 is also generated by other DNA sequences in the sample. The CDR3, as DNA: TGTGCCAGCAGTGAAGCGGGGGGGAACACTGAAGCTTTCTTT. Residues: CASSEAGGNTEAFF. The rearrangement uses TRBV6-1 and TRBJ1-1; a weak D match, TRBD1 (5 bases). Germline V gene sequence: CDR1 MNHNS, CDR2 SASEGT. Trimming stripped 0 bases from V and 1 base from J, with 6 bases between. This CDR3 is built from 14 residues.

The genes are TRBV28 and TRBJ2-1; D is perhaps TRBD1 (6 bases). V was pared by 6 bases and J by 6 bases, with 15 bases between. Germline values: CDR1 MDHEN, CDR2 SYDVKM. CDR3 size: 14 residues. The CDR3 here is CASSRIVGGNEQFF. CDR3 nucleotide sequence: TGTGCCAGCAGCCGCATAGTAGGGGGCAATGAGCAGTTCTTC.